The 26 T cell receptor beta chains below come from one sample, sequenced in a study of blood T cell repertoires in COVID-19. The data were produced by immunoSEQ multiplex PCR, yet TCRdb's version contains in-frame clones alone and is incomplete. The sample has about 330,000 clones; approximately 92% are singletons. Input material: PBMCs or T cells enriched from blood (not recorded which). The receptors originated from a woman younger than 45 who had recovered from COVID-19.

The chain recombines TRBV7-2 with TRBJ2-5; no clear D gene. The CDR3 is 11 amino acids. V was trimmed by 2 bases and J by 5 bases, leaving 3 bases between them. Germline V CDR1 and CDR2: SGHTA, FQGNSA. The CDR3 DNA is TGTGCCAGCAGCTTATCTGAGACCCAGTACTTC. It yields the protein CASSLSETQYF.

The rearrangement links TRBV7-6 to TRBJ1-3; the D is unclear. The germline V gene encodes CDR1 SGHVS and CDR2 FNYEAQ. The CDR3 spans 22 residues. V gave up 2 bases and J gave up 0 bases, with 29 bases separating them. The CDR3 nucleotides read TGTGCCAGCAGCTTAATCCTAATTGCGGCGCAATCGTATGCCCACTCTGGAAACACCATATATTTT. This gives the protein CASSLILIAAQSYAHSGNTIYF.

This sequence joins TRBV19 and TRBJ2-2, with 7 bases identical to TRBD1. Trimming cost V 8 bases and J 2 bases; bases outside gene matches: 5. CDR3 length: 14 residues. Germline V gene lookup returns CDR1 LNHDA and CDR2 SQIVND (reference sequence). CDR3 residues: CASSGQTNTGELFF. The CDR3 region has the DNA TGTGCCAGTTCGGGACAGACTAACACCGGGGAGCTGTTTTTT.

The rearrangement joins TRBV7-2 to TRBJ2-1; tentative D call: TRBD2 (7 bases). This CDR3 has 14 amino acids. V was shortened by 1 base and J by 8 bases, with 12 bases between the two germline ends. Germline-derived CDR1 and CDR2 are SGHTA and FQGNSA. CDR3 amino acids: CASSLGGGAYEQFF. As DNA, the CDR3 is TGTGCCAGCAGCTTAGGTGGGGGGGCCTATGAGCAGTTCTTC.

J is TRBJ2-5 and V is TRBV7-3; TRBD2 agrees at 8 bases. This CDR3 has 14 amino acids. CDR1 is SGHTA, CDR2 FQGTGA, per germline. The trim removed 5 bases at V and 4 bases at J, leaving 6 bases unmatched. The CDR3 loop reads CASSAGGAGETQYF. The CDR3 bases are TGTGCCAGCAGCGCGGGGGGCGCGGGAGAGACCCAGTACTTC.

The J gene is TRBJ2-2, the V gene TRBV5-6; D is ambiguous. Trimming cost V 5 bases and J 1 base, with 9 bases left between them. Per the germline V gene, CDR1 is SGHDT and CDR2 is YYEEEE. The CDR3 length is 14 residues. In nucleotides, the CDR3 is TGTGCCAGCAGGTATACGGTGAACACCGGGGAGCTGTTTTTT. Its protein is CASRYTVNTGELFF.

This sequence joins TRBV5-6 and TRBJ2-1; TRBD2 might be the D (5 bases). Per the germline V gene, CDR1 is SGHDT and CDR2 is YYEEEE. The ends were cut back, 3 bases at V and 15 bases at J, with 19 bases in the middle. The CDR3 consists of 13 residues. In DNA form, the CDR3 reads TGTGCCAGCAGCTCGCTGGGGAACGAAGGGAGGTTCTTC. Translated: CASSSLGNEGRFF.

The chain has TRBV5-1 and TRBJ2-3, with a possible D match to TRBD2 (6 bases). The ends were cut back, 5 bases at V and 0 bases at J, with 13 bases in the middle. Germline V gene sequence: CDR1 SGHRS, CDR2 YFSETQ. CDR3 size: 15 residues. CDR3 protein: CASRLSSVSTDTQYF. The CDR3 nucleotides read TGCGCCAGCAGATTGTCTAGCGTCAGCACAGATACGCAGTATTTT.

This clone occurred once. V and J are TRBV5-1 and TRBJ2-1; no definite D call. V was trimmed by 0 bases and J by 0 bases, leaving 10 bases between them. The CDR3 covers 16 residues. In germline, CDR1 is SGHRS, CDR2 YFSETQ. In DNA, the CDR3 is TGCGCCAGCAGCTTGGCGCCCTCCAGCTCCTACAATGAGCAGTTCTTC. This sequence encodes CASSLAPSSSYNEQFF. The whole variable domain, remainder taken from reference TRBV5-1 and TRBJ2-1, is KAGVTQTPRYLIKTRGQQVTLSCSPISGHRSVSWYQQTPGQGLQFLFEYFSETQRNKGNFPGRFSGRQFSNSRSEMNVSTLELGDSALYLCASSLAPSSSYNEQFFGPGTRLTVL.

This clone was seen just once. The junction shows a germline mismatch at one end, possibly a read error. The chain couples TRBV12-3 or TRBV12-4 to TRBJ1-3, with 7 bases matching TRBD1. The CDR3 totals 13 residues. The CDR3 sequence: CASSPGQLNTMYF. The CDR3 DNA is TGTGCCAGCAGTCCGGGACAGCTAAACACCATGTATTTT.

As regards this clone: The sample contains more than one DNA sequence encoding this CDR3. This sequence joins TRBV11-2 and TRBJ1-2, with D tentatively TRBD1 (5 bases). This CDR3 has 14 residues. From germline, CDR1 is SGHAT and CDR2 FQNNGV. The V gene lost 1 base and the J gene lost 8 bases, with 14 bases spanning the gap. CDR3 sequence: CASSLGPQGYGYTF. Written as DNA, the CDR3 is TGTGCCAGCAGCTTAGGACCCCAGGGTTACGGCTACACCTTC.

The V call is TRBV2, the J call TRBJ1-6, with D hard to call. The germline V gene encodes CDR1 SNHLY and CDR2 FYNNEI. Trimming removed 0 bases at V and 0 bases at J, with 3 bases between. CDR3 size: 15 residues. CDR3 region: CASSEASSYNSPLHF. CDR3 nucleotides: TGTGCCAGCAGTGAAGCCAGCTCCTATAATTCACCCCTCCACTTT.

The V and J genes are TRBV6-5 and TRBJ1-2; D might be TRBD1 (5 bases). CDR1 is MNHEY, CDR2 SVGAGI, per germline. With 4 bases removed from V and 4 bases from J, the gap between germline ends came to 10 bases. CDR3 size: 13 residues. The CDR3 loop is CASSSDRGYGYTF. The CDR3 region has the DNA TGTGCCAGCAGTTCCGACAGAGGCTATGGCTACACCTTC.

The V and J genes are TRBV30 and TRBJ1-6; a weak D match, TRBD1 (6 bases). The CDR3 consists of 15 residues. Deletions cut 1 base from V and 6 bases from J, with 13 bases between. CDR1 and CDR2 (germline): GTSNPN, SVGIG (reference sequence). The CDR3 spells CAWSGPGGPNSPLHF. CDR3 sequence (DNA): TGTGCCTGGAGTGGGCCCGGGGGGCCTAATTCACCCCTCCACTTT.

This chain links TRBV23-1 with TRBJ1-3; the D is unclear. TRBV23-1 carries the ORF label, with uncertain function. This CDR3 spans 14 amino acids. V lost 2 bases to trimming and J lost 2 bases, with 7 bases between them. DNA of the CDR3: TGCGCCAGCAGTCAAATGACTGCTGGAAACACCATATATTTT. It is translated as CASSQMTAGNTIYF.

This sequence joins TRBV19 and TRBJ1-2, with D maybe TRBD1 (5 bases). The CDR3 consists of 14 residues. The V end was cut by 4 bases, the J end by 4 bases, with 13 bases between. Germline V gene lookup returns CDR1 LNHDA and CDR2 SQIVND (reference sequence). The CDR3 nucleotides are TGTGCCAGTAGTAAAGGGGTCAGAATCTATGGCTACACCTTC. It codes for CASSKGVRIYGYTF.

The gene calls are TRBV5-1 and TRBJ2-1, with 8 bases identical to TRBD1. V gave up 1 base and J gave up 0 bases; unmatched junction bases: 9. The CDR3 totals 18 residues. Germline CDR1 reads SGHRS; CDR2 reads YFSETQ. The DNA for the CDR3 is TGCGCCAGCAGCTTGTTGACGGGCACAGGGGGCTCCTACAATGAGCAGTTCTTC. The encoded protein is CASSLLTGTGGSYNEQFF. The variable domain in full, with the rest retrieved from reference TRBV5-1 and TRBJ2-1, is KAGVTQTPRYLIKTRGQQVTLSCSPISGHRSVSWYQQTPGQGLQFLFEYFSETQRNKGNFPGRFSGRQFSNSRSEMNVSTLELGDSALYLCASSLLTGTGGSYNEQFFGPGTRLTVL.

This clone appeared a few times. The rearrangement uses TRBV28 and TRBJ2-7; 8 bases are shared with TRBD1. CDR1 MDHEN and CDR2 SYDVKM come from the germline V gene. This CDR3 spans 16 amino acids. Unmatched junction bases numbered 13, after V lost 5 bases and J lost 4 bases. This CDR3 is CASSSIRGRVGYEQYF. CDR3 bases: TGTGCCAGCAGTAGTATCAGGGGGCGCGTTGGTTACGAGCAGTACTTC.

The rearrangement joins TRBV19 to TRBJ2-2, with TRBD1 matching over 11 bases. CDR1 LNHDA and CDR2 SQIVND come from the germline V gene (reference sequence). CDR3 length equals 15 residues. V shed 4 bases and J 5 bases; nucleotides not matched to a gene: 3. CDR3 amino acids: CASSTGTGGTGELFF. The CDR3 DNA reads as TGTGCCAGTAGTACCGGGACAGGGGGGACCGGGGAGCTGTTTTTT.

V gene TRBV5-4 combines with J gene TRBJ2-7, with 9 positions matching TRBD2. J gave up 3 bases and V 0 bases, and 4 bases lay outside the gene matches. The CDR3 runs 15 residues. The germline V gene encodes CDR1 SGHNT and CDR2 YYREEE (reference sequence). The CDR3 DNA is TGTGCCAGCAGCTTGGGGATAGCGGGGGACTACGAGCAGTACTTC. This translates into CASSLGIAGDYEQYF.

The rearrangement links TRBV28 to TRBJ1-5; no definite D call. V shed 3 bases and J shed 7 bases, with 10 bases lying between them. Germline assignment: CDR1 MDHEN and CDR2 SYDVKM. The CDR3 is 13 amino acids. The CDR3 loop reads CASSFGVLQPQHF. CDR3 sequence (DNA): TGTGCCAGCAGTTTTGGAGTATTGCAGCCCCAGCATTTT.

The rearrangement uses TRBV28 and TRBJ2-1; the D gene is possibly TRBD2 (6 bases). The CDR3 consists of 15 residues. Germline V gene lookup returns CDR1 MDHEN and CDR2 SYDVKM. V was pared by 4 bases and J by 4 bases, with 14 bases between. CDR3 sequence (DNA): TGTGCCAGCAGTTCCCCTAGTGGGGGGTACAATGAGCAGTTCTTC. Amino acid sequence: CASSSPSGGYNEQFF.

DNA for the CDR3: TGTGCCAGCAGTCCTACAGGGGGCTATTACGAGCAGTACTTC. Translated: CASSPTGGYYEQYF. The J gene is TRBJ2-7, the V gene TRBV27; 9 nucleotides line up with TRBD1. In germline, CDR1 is MNHEY, CDR2 SMNVEV (reference sequence). The CDR3 sequence is 14 residues long. After removal of 5 bases from V and 4 bases from J, the junction contained 6 bases not matched to a gene.

This chain links TRBV28 with TRBJ1-1; perhaps TRBD1 as D (5 bases). The CDR3 extends over 14 amino acids. CDR1 and CDR2 (germline): MDHEN, SYDVKM. The V end was cut by 7 bases, the J end by 0 bases, with 12 bases between. CDR3 residues: CASIPDTMNTEAFF. CDR3 DNA: TGTGCCAGCATCCCGGACACCATGAACACTGAAGCTTTCTTT. Full variable domain (rest looked up from reference TRBV28 and TRBJ1-1): DVKVTQSSRYLVKRTGEKVFLECVQDMDHENMFWYRQDPGLGLRLIYFSYDVKMKEKGDIPEGYSVSREKKERFSLILESASTNQTSMYLCASIPDTMNTEAFFGQGTRLTVV.

The CDR3 bases are TGTGCCAGTAGTATTGGGACAGGGCCTTACCAAGAGACCCAGTACTTC. Translated, it gives CASSIGTGPYQETQYF. J is TRBJ2-5 and V is TRBV19, with 9 bases aligning to TRBD1. The CDR3 totals 16 residues. Looked up from germline, CDR1 is LNHDA and CDR2 is SQIVND (reference sequence). Trimming cost V 3 bases and J 0 bases; bases outside gene matches: 5.

The table lists this clone with a count of one. The chain links TRBV29-1 to TRBJ2-7; 9 nucleotides agree with TRBD1. CDR3 length: 15 residues. The germline V gene encodes CDR1 SQVTM and CDR2 ANQGSEA. With V trimmed by 1 base and J by 4 bases, 8 bases remained unmatched. The DNA for the CDR3 is TGCAGCGTTGAAGGGGACAGGGAGATAGGTTACGAGCAGTACTTC. This gives the protein CSVEGDREIGYEQYF.